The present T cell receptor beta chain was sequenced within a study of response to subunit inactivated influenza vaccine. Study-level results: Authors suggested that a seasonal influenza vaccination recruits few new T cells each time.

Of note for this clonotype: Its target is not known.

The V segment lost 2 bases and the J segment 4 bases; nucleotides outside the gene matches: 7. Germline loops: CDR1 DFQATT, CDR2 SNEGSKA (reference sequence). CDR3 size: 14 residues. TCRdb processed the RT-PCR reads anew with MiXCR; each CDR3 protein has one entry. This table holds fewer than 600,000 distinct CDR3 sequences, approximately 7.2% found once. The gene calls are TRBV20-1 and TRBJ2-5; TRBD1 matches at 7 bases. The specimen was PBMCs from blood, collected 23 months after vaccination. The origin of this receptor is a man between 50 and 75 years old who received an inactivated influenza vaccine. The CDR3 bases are TGCAGTGCTAGAACCCTCACAGGGGCAGAGACCCAGTACTTC. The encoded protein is CSARTLTGAETQYF.